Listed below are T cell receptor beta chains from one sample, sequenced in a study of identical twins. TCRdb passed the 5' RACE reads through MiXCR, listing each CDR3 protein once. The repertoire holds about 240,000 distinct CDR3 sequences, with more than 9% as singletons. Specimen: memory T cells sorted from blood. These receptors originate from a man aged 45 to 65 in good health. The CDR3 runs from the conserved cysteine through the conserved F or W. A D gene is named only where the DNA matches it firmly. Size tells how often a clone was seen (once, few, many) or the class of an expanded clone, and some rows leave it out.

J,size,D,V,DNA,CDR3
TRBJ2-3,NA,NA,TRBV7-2,TGTGCCAGCAGCAAAACATTTTCAGATACGCAGTATTTT,CASSKTFSDTQYF
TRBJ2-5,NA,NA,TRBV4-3,TGCGCCAGCAGCCAAGAAAACAGGGTTGAGACCCAGTACTTC,CASSQENRVETQYF
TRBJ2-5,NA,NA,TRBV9,TGTGCCAGCAGCGTGGATTGGGGGACGGAAGGGACCCAGTACTTC,CASSVDWGTEGTQYF
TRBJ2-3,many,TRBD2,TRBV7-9,TGTGCCAGCAGCTCGCGGGCTAGCGGGAGACCAGATACGCAGTATTTT,CASSSRASGRPDTQYF
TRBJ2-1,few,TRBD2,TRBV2,TGTGCCAGCAGTGAAGCAGCGGGAAGGAGCGGAGATGAGCAGTTCTTC,CASSEAAGRSGDEQFF
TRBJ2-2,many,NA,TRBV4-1,TGCGCCAGCAGCCAAGAGATAGCTACCGGGGAGCTGTTTTTT,CASSQEIATGELFF
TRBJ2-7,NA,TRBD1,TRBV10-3,TGTGCCATCAGCCGGGACAGGGTCTACGAGCAGTACTTC,CAISRDRVYEQYF
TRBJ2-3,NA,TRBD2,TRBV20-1,TGCAGTGCTCCTGGGACTAGCGGGCTAAGCACAGATACGCAGTATTTT,CSAPGTSGLSTDTQYF
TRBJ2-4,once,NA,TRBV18,TGTGCCAGCTCACCACCTTCGGGACTAGCCAAAAACATTCAGTACTTC,CASSPPSGLAKNIQYF
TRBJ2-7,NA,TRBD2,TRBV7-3,TGTGCCAGCAGCTCGGGACTAGCGGGAGACCTATCCTACGAGCAGTACTTC,CASSSGLAGDLSYEQYF
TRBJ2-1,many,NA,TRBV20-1,TGCAGTGCCGGCAGGGGGGCGGATGAGCAGTTCTTC,CSAGRGADEQFF
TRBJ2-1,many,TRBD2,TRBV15,TGTGCCACCAGCAGAGCGGGAGGGCCGGGAAATGAGCAGTTCTTC,CATSRAGGPGNEQFF
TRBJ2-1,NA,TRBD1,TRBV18,TGTGCCAGCTCACCGGGACAGGGAAACTCCTACAATGAGCAGTTCTTC,CASSPGQGNSYNEQFF
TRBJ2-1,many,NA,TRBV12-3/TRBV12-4,TGTGCCAGCAAGGGCGGTGAGCAGTTCTTC,CASKGGEQFF